This TCR beta chain is from a study of tumor-infiltrating lymphocytes in primary liver carcinoma. For the study at large: The patients included men and women who were aged 30 to 69 years.

Unsorted bulk tissue of roughly 18-32 mg yielded co-extracted RNA and DNA. The study enrolled treatment-naive patients with chronic HBV infection. This clonotype was seen a few times. The antigen remains unidentified. TCR beta cDNA was reverse-transcribed from about 500 ng of total RNA. The reaction used a constant-region primer and ProtoScript II reverse transcriptase. What produced the TCR beta libraries was three nested multiplex PCR rounds using slightly modified ARM-PCR. TRBV1-TRBV30 forward primers and a C-beta reverse primer were used in the first two PCR rounds, which each ran for approximately 11 cycles. Using its own MiXCR run on the multiplex PCR reads, TCRdb lists one record per CDR3 protein. This table has around 35,000 distinct CDR3 sequences, approximately 82% appearing once. Per the germline V gene, CDR1 is WSHSY and CDR2 is SAAADI. This CDR3 has 13 amino acids. The study, taken as a whole, reports: Tumor-adjacent and tumor-blood pairs showed less overlap than tumor region pairs. Tumors had a top-250-clone fraction that was significantly higher than blood (p = 0.039).

The sample comprised tumor-adjacent normal liver tissue. The TCR originated in a middle-aged man with primary liver carcinoma and hepatitis B virus infection. The chain links TRBV10-2 to TRBJ1-1, with D hard to call. Here the CDR3 reads CASCEVEKTEAFF. The CDR3 DNA follows: TGCGCTAGCTGTGAAGTAGAAAAGACTGAAGCTTTCTTT.